What follows are 19 T cell receptor beta chains derived from one specimen sequenced in a study of blood T cell repertoires in COVID-19. Measured with immunoSEQ multiplex PCR; TCRdb has only the in-frame clones, and not every one. Among about 230,000 clones listed, 70% to 90% were seen once. Sequenced sample: peripheral blood. These TCRs come from a woman aged 70-85 years with active or convalescent COVID-19.

CDR3 protein: CASSQEGTGGYGYTF. The CDR3 region has the DNA TGCGCCAGCAGCCAAGAAGGGACAGGGGGCTATGGCTACACCTTC. The V call is TRBV4-1, the J call TRBJ1-2; 11 positions match TRBD1. There are 15 residues in the CDR3. Germline CDR1 MGHRA, CDR2 YSYEKL. V lost 0 bases, J lost 4 bases, and 1 base stayed unmatched.

CDR3 nucleotide sequence: TGTGCCAGCTTCCCGCAGACTGAAGCTTTCTTT. Translating gives CASFPQTEAFF. V and J are TRBV7-2 and TRBJ1-1; D is uncertain. CDR3 length: 11 amino acids. Trimming shortened V by 8 bases and J by 5 bases, and 9 bases separated the two germline ends. CDR1 is SGHTA, CDR2 FQGNSA, per germline.

The chain employs TRBV2 and TRBJ2-4; TRBD1 is a possible D gene (6 bases). V lost 7 bases to trimming and J lost 9 bases, with 19 bases between them. Per germline, CDR1 SNHLY and CDR2 FYNNEI. This CDR3 has 14 residues. The CDR3 region has the DNA TGTGCCAGCAAGGTGGGGCAGGGGTATGGCATTCAGTACTTC. This sequence encodes CASKVGQGYGIQYF.

The chain has TRBV9 and TRBJ2-1; 9 bases match TRBD2. Germline V CDR1 and CDR2: SGDLS, YYNGEE. CDR3 length equals 15 residues. After removal of 0 bases from V and 5 bases from J, the junction contained 3 bases not matched to a gene. CDR3 region: CASSVVSGGDNEQFF. For the CDR3, the DNA is TGTGCCAGCAGCGTAGTTAGCGGGGGAGACAATGAGCAGTTCTTC.

The chain is built from TRBV5-6 and TRBJ2-7; TRBD1 agrees at 9 bases. CDR3 length equals 15 residues. V lost 0 bases to trimming and J lost 3 bases; unmatched junction nucleotides: 4. The V gene's germline CDR1 is SGHDT and CDR2 YYEEEE. The CDR3 DNA is TGTGCCAGCAGCTTGGTAGGGACAGGGCTCTACGAGCAGTACTTC. Translating it yields CASSLVGTGLYEQYF. Combining the CDR3 with reference TRBV5-6 and TRBJ2-7 gives the whole variable domain DAGVTQSPTHLIKTRGQQVTLRCSPKSGHDTVSWYQQALGQGPQFIFQYYEEEERQRGNFPDRFSGHQFPNYSSELNVNALLLGDSALYLCASSLVGTGLYEQYFGPGTRLTVT.

V gene TRBV30 combines with J gene TRBJ1-2; 7 positions match TRBD1. The junction had 9 bases not matched to a gene; V was cut back by 6 bases and J by 2 bases. CDR3 length: 14 residues. Germline V CDR1 and CDR2: GTSNPN, SVGIG (reference sequence). CDR3 sequence (DNA): TGTGCCTGCTACGGGACAGTCCGAAACTATGGCTACACCTTC. Protein: CACYGTVRNYGYTF.

This clone was seen a handful of times. V usage is TRBV2 and J usage is TRBJ2-2, with a weak D call TRBD1 (5 bases). V was shortened by 2 bases and J by 5 bases, with 15 bases between the two germline ends. The CDR3 loop spans 16 amino acids. Germline V gene sequence: CDR1 SNHLY, CDR2 FYNNEI. In DNA form, the CDR3 reads TGTGCCAGCAGTGAACCCAGGGTGGAAAGTACCGGGGAGCTGTTTTTT. Translated: CASSEPRVESTGELFF.

The rearrangement uses TRBV6-1 and TRBJ2-3; TRBD2 aligns across 7 bases. The CDR3 runs to 16 residues. CDR1 and CDR2 (germline): MNHNS, SASEGT. With V trimmed by 0 bases and J by 4 bases, 7 bases remained unmatched. This CDR3 reads CASSEALAGAADTQYF. The CDR3 bases are TGTGCCAGCAGTGAAGCGCTTGCGGGAGCGGCAGATACGCAGTATTTT.

This clone has just a few counts. The CDR3: CASSGSTGEETQYF. CDR3 DNA: TGTGCCAGCTCAGGGTCAACAGGGGAAGAGACCCAGTACTTC. V usage is TRBV18 and J usage is TRBJ2-5, with 7 bases fitting TRBD1. The ends lost 5 bases at V and 3 bases at J; junction bases unmatched: 6. CDR3 length equals 14 residues. The germline V gene encodes CDR1 KGHSH and CDR2 LQKENI. Supplemented by reference TRBV18 and TRBJ2-5, the full variable domain reads NAGVMQNPRHLVRRRGQEARLRCSPMKGHSHVYWYRQLPEEGLKFMVYLQKENIIDESGMPKERFSAEFPKEGPSILRIQQVVRGDSAAYFCASSGSTGEETQYFGPGTRLLVL.

Comment on this clone: This same CDR3 is encoded by further DNA sequences in the sample. This chain links TRBV18 with TRBJ2-2, with TRBD1 identical over 9 bases. V trimming: 3 bases; J trimming: 4 bases; junction bases outside the gene matches: 6. Germline V CDR1 and CDR2: KGHSH, LQKENI. The CDR3 is made up of 16 amino acids. In DNA, the CDR3 is TGTGCCAGCTCACCGCCGGGACAGGGATTCACCGGGGAGCTGTTTTTT. Its translation: CASSPPGQGFTGELFF. Variable domain in full (rest from reference TRBV18 and TRBJ2-2): NAGVMQNPRHLVRRRGQEARLRCSPMKGHSHVYWYRQLPEEGLKFMVYLQKENIIDESGMPKERFSAEFPKEGPSILRIQQVVRGDSAAYFCASSPPGQGFTGELFFGEGSRLTVL.

For the CDR3, the DNA is TGTGCCACTACCCTAGCGGGAGCCATCAATGAGCAGTTCTTC. Translation: CATTLAGAINEQFF. The chain combines TRBV19 with TRBJ2-1, with 10 nucleotides matching TRBD2. The ends lost 10 bases at V and 6 bases at J; junction bases unmatched: 9. This CDR3 has 14 amino acids. Germline V lookup: CDR1 LNHDA, CDR2 SQIVND (reference sequence).

J is TRBJ2-1 and V is TRBV7-2; 9 bases are a match to TRBD1. The CDR3 runs 17 residues. With 5 bases clipped from V and 5 bases from J, the junction kept 13 bases outside the gene matches. Germline V gene sequence: CDR1 SGHTA, CDR2 FQGNSA. The CDR3 region is CASSPGQGRAKDNEQFF. The CDR3 coding sequence is TGTGCCAGCAGCCCAGGACAGGGGCGGGCAAAGGACAATGAGCAGTTCTTC.

The chain links TRBV18 to TRBJ1-1, with D hard to call. V lost 5 bases to trimming and J lost 1 base, with 8 bases between them. The CDR3 loop spans 13 amino acids. The germline V gene has CDR1 KGHSH and CDR2 LQKENI. CDR3 in DNA: TGTGCCAGCTCAAGCCCGCCGAACACTGAAGCTTTCTTT. Encoded protein: CASSSPPNTEAFF.

The chain carries TRBV7-3 and TRBJ2-2; TRBD2 agrees at 7 bases. V dropped 3 bases and J dropped 7; count of bases not matched to a gene: 8. Germline CDR1 and CDR2: SGHTA and FQGTGA. The CDR3 spans 15 residues. CDR3 DNA sequence: TGTGCCAGCAGCTTGAGCGGGGTCATAAGCGGGGAGCTGTTTTTT. Encoded protein: CASSLSGVISGELFF. Full variable domain (outside the CDR3, taken from reference TRBV7-3 and TRBJ2-2): GAGVSQTPSNKVTEKGKYVELRCDPISGHTALYWYRQSLGQGPEFLIYFQGTGAADDSGLPNDRFFAVRPEGSVSTLKIQRTERGDSAVYLCASSLSGVISGELFFGEGSRLTVL.

The DNA of the CDR3 is TGTGCCAGTACCCCGACTAAGCGGGAGTGGGAGCAGTACTTC. Protein product: CASTPTKREWEQYF. The V and J genes are TRBV19 and TRBJ2-7, with 8 bases identical to TRBD2. Per germline, CDR1 LNHDA and CDR2 SQIVND (reference sequence). V lost 7 bases to trimming and J lost 7 bases; unmatched junction nucleotides: 12. The CDR3 runs to 14 residues.

The CDR3 DNA reads TGTGCCAGCAGTTCCCTCGGGGGGGGGAAGGATACGCAGTATTTT. It translates to CASSSLGGGKDTQYF. The chain links TRBV27 to TRBJ2-3; 8 bases match TRBD2. V dropped 4 bases and J dropped 6; count of bases not matched to a gene: 9. This CDR3 comprises 15 residues. Germline V gives CDR1 MNHEY, CDR2 SMNVEV (reference sequence).

This clone came up once. This sequence joins TRBV30 and TRBJ2-3; 9 nucleotides match TRBD2. The CDR3 runs 14 residues. Germline V gene sequence: CDR1 GTSNPN, CDR2 SVGIG (reference sequence). V lost 3 bases to trimming and J lost 4 bases; unmatched junction nucleotides: 5. The CDR3: CAWSVAGDADTQYF. The CDR3 nucleotides are TGTGCCTGGAGCGTAGCGGGAGACGCAGATACGCAGTATTTT.

This rearrangement joins TRBV5-1 to TRBJ2-4; 7 bases align to TRBD1. The germline gives CDR1 SGHRS, CDR2 YFSETQ. Unmatched junction bases numbered 14, after V lost 2 bases and J lost 0 bases. The CDR3 runs to 19 residues. CDR3 sequence: CASSLMDRRGVGAKNIQYF. The DNA for the CDR3 is TGCGCCAGCAGCTTAATGGACAGGCGAGGGGTGGGAGCCAAAAACATTCAGTACTTC.

This chain links TRBV10-1 with TRBJ1-5, with D uncertain. Trimming removed 10 bases at V and 6 bases at J, with 16 bases between. This CDR3 region has 13 residues. Germline CDR1 and CDR2: WNHNN and SYGVQD (reference sequence). The CDR3 loop reads CATEDGPTQPQHF. The CDR3 DNA follows: TGCGCCACCGAGGATGGTCCGACTCAGCCCCAGCATTTT.